The subject of this entry is one TCR beta chain. The data were obtained in a study of CD8+ T cells in alopecia areata. Study at large: Treatment of the treated patients consisted of oral tofacitinib, 5 to 10 mg twice daily.

The germline CDR1 and CDR2 sequences are SGHAT and FQNNGV. The V and J ends lost 6 bases and 5 bases, in that order; junction bases with no gene match: 11. There are 15 residues in the CDR3. Extracted RNA was reverse transcribed into cDNA, the sequencing template. The data were produced by immunoSEQ multiplex PCR, yet TCRdb's version contains in-frame clones alone and is incomplete. The sample carries 70,000 or so clones, roughly 61% recorded once. The receptor was isolated from a human donor with alopecia areata. Material: CD8+ T cells sorted from blood, obtained at week 0. The chain uses TRBV11-2 and TRBJ2-5, with 8 nucleotides matching TRBD1. The CDR3 reads CASRPYDRGGETQYF. The CDR3 DNA follows: TGTGCCAGCAGGCCCTACGACAGGGGTGGGGAGACCCAGTACTTC.